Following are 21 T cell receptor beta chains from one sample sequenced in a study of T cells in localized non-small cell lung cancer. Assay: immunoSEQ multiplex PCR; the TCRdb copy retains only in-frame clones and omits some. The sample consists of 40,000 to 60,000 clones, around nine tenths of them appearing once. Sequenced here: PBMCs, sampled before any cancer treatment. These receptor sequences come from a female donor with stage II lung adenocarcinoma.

CDR3 loop: CASSGTSGYQETQYF. CDR3 coding DNA: TGTGCCAGCAGTGGGACTAGCGGGTACCAAGAGACCCAGTACTTC. The chain couples TRBV2 to TRBJ2-5, with 11 bases lining up with TRBD2. The CDR3 contains 15 residues. Germline CDR1 is SNHLY and CDR2 is FYNNEI. J gave up 0 bases and V 4 bases, and 1 base lay outside the gene matches.

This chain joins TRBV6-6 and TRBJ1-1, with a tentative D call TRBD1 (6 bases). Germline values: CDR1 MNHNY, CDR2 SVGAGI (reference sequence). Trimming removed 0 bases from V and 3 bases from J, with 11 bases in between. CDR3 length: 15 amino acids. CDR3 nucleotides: TGTGCCAGCAGTTACTCAACACAGGGTGACACTGAAGCTTTCTTT. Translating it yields CASSYSTQGDTEAFF.

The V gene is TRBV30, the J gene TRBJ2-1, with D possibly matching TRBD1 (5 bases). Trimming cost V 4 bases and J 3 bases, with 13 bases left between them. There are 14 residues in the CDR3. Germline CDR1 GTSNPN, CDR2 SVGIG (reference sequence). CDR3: CAWKAGSLYNEQFF. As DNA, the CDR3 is TGTGCCTGGAAGGCAGGGTCACTCTACAATGAGCAGTTCTTC.

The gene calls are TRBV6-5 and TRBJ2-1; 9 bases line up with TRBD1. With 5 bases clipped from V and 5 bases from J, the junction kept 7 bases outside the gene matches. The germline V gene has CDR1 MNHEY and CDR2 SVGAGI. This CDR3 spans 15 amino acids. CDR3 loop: CASSRGQGQNNEQFF. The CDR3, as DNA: TGTGCCAGCAGTCGGGGACAGGGTCAAAACAATGAGCAGTTCTTC.

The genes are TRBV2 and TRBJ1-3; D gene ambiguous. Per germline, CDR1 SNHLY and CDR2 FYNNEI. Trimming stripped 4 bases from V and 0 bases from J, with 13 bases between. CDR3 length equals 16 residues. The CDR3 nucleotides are TGTGCCAGCAGTGTTATAGATTCCCCCTCTGGAAACACCATATATTTT. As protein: CASSVIDSPSGNTIYF. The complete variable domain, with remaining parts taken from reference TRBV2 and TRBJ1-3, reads EPEVTQTPSHQVTQMGQEVILRCVPISNHLYFYWYRQILGQKVEFLVSFYNNEISEKSEIFDDQFSVERPDGSNFTLKIRSTKLEDSAMYFCASSVIDSPSGNTIYFGEGSWLTVV.

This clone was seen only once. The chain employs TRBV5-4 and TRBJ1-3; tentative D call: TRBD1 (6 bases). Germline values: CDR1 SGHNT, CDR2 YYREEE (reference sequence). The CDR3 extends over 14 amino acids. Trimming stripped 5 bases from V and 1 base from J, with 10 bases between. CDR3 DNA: TGTGCCAGCAGGGTACAGGGTTCTGGAAACACCATATATTTT. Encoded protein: CASRVQGSGNTIYF.

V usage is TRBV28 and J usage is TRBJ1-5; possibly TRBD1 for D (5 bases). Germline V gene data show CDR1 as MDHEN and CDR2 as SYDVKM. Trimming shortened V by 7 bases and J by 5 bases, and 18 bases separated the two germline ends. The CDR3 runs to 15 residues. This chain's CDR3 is CASTLAGQQYQPQHF. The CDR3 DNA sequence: TGTGCCAGCACCCTCGCAGGGCAACAGTATCAGCCCCAGCATTTT.

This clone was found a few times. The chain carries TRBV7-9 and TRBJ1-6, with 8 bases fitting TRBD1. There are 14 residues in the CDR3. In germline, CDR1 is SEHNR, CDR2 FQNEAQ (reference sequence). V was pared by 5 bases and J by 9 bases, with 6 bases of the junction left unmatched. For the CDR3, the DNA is TGTGCCAGCAGCCTCCAGGGGGCACTTTCACCCCTCCACTTT. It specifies CASSLQGALSPLHF.

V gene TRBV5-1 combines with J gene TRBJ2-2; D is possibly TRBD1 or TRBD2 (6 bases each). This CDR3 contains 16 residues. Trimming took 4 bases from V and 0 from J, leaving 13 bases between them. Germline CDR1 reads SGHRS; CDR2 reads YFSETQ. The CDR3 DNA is TGCGCCAGCAGCCCTGAGGGGGGACCGAACACCGGGGAGCTGTTTTTT. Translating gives CASSPEGGPNTGELFF.

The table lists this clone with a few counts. CDR3 DNA sequence: TGTGCCAGCAGCTGGAGGGATCCAGGAGACTCTGGAAACACCATATATTTT. Its translation is CASSWRDPGDSGNTIYF. V is TRBV5-4 and J is TRBJ1-3, with no clear D. There are 17 residues in the CDR3. V dropped 3 bases and J dropped 0 bases, with 16 bases sitting between them. CDR1 is SGHNT and CDR2 is YYREEE in the germline V gene (reference sequence). The variable domain in full, completed from reference TRBV5-4 and TRBJ1-3, reads ETGVTQSPTHLIKTRGQQVTLRCSSQSGHNTVSWYQQALGQGPQFIFQYYREEENGRGNFPPRFSGLQFPNYSSELNVNALELDDSALYLCASSWRDPGDSGNTIYFGEGSWLTVV.

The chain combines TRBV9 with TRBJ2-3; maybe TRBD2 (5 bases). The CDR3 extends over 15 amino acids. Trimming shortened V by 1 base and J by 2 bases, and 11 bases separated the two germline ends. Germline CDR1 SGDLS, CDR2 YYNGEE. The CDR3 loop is CASSVTSGYTDTQYF. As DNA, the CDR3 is TGTGCCAGCAGCGTAACTAGTGGGTACACAGATACGCAGTATTTT. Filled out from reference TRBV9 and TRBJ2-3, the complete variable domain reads DSGVTQTPKHLITATGQRVTLRCSPRSGDLSVYWYQQSLDQGLQFLIQYYNGEERAKGNILERFSAQQFPDLHSELNLSSLELGDSALYFCASSVTSGYTDTQYFGPGTRLTVL.

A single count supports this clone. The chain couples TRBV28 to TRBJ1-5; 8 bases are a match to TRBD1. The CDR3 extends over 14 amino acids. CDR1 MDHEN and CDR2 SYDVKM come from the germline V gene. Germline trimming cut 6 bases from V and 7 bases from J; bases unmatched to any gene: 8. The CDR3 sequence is CASSRGQGRQPQHF. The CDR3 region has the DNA TGTGCCAGCAGCCGCGGACAGGGAAGGCAGCCCCAGCATTTT.

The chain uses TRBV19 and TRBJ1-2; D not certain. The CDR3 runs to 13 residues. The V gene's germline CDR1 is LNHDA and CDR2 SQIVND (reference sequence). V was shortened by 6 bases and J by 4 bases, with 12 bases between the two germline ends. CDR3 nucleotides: TGTGCCAGTAGCCTATACACCTCCTATGGCTACACCTTC. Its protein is CASSLYTSYGYTF.

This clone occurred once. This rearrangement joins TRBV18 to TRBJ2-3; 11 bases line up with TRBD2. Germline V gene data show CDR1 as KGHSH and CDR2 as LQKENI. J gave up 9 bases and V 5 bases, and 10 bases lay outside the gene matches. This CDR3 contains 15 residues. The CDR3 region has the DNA TGTGCCAGCTCAACTAGCGGGGGTAAACGGGAGACGCAGTATTTT. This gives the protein CASSTSGGKRETQYF.

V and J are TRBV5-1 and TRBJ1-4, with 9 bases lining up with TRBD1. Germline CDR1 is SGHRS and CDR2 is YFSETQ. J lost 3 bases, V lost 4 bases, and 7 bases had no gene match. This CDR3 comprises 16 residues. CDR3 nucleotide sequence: TGCGCCAGCAGCCTATCGACAGGGGGATCTAATGAAAAACTGTTTTTT. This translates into CASSLSTGGSNEKLFF. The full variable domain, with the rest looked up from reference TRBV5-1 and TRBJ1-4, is KAGVTQTPRYLIKTRGQQVTLSCSPISGHRSVSWYQQTPGQGLQFLFEYFSETQRNKGNFPGRFSGRQFSNSRSEMNVSTLELGDSALYLCASSLSTGGSNEKLFFGSGTQLSVL.

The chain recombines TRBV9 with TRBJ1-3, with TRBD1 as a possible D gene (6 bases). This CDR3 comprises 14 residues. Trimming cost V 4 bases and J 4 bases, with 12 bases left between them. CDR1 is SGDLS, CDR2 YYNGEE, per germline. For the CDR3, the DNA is TGTGCCAGCAGCCCCGGACAGCCGGGAAACACCATATATTTT. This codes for CASSPGQPGNTIYF.

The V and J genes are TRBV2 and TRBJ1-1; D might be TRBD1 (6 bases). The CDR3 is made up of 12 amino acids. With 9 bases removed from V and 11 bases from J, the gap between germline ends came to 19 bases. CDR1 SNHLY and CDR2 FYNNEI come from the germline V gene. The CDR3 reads CASKQGGFVAFF. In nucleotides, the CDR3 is TGTGCCAGTAAACAGGGAGGTTTCGTGGCTTTCTTT.

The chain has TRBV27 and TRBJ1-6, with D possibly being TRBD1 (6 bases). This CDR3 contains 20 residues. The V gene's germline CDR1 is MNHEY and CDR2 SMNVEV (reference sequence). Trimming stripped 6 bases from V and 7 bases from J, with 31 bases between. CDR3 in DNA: TGTGCCAGCAGCCGCAATTCGGGGGCAGGCCGGCAAGTAAGGAATTCACCCCTCCACTTT. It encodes CASSRNSGAGRQVRNSPLHF.

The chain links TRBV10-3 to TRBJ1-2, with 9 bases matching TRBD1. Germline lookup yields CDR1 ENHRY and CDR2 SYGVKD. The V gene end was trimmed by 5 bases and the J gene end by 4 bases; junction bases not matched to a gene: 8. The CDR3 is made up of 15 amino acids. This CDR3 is CAISIPGQGRYGYTF. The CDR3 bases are TGTGCCATCAGTATTCCGGGACAGGGACGCTATGGCTACACCTTC.

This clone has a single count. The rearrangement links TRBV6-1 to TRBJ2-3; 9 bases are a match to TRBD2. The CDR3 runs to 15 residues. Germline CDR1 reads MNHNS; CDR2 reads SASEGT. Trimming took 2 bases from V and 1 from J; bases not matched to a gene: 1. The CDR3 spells CASSESSGGTDTQYF. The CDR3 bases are TGTGCCAGCAGTGAATCTAGCGGGGGCACAGATACGCAGTATTTT.

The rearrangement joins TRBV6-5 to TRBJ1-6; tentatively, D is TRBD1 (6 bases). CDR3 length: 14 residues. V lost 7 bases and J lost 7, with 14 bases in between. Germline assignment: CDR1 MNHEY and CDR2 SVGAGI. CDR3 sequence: CASKFRTVNSPLHF. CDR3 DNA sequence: TGTGCCAGCAAATTCCGGACAGTAAATTCACCCCTCCACTTT.